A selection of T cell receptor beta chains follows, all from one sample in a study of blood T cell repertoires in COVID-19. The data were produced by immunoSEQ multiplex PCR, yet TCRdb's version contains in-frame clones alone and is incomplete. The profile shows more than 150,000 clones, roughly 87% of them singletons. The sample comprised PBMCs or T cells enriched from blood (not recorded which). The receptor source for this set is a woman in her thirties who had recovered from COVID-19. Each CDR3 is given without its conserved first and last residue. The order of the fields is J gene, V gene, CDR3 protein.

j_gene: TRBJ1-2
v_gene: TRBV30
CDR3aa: AWNVGSTNYGYT

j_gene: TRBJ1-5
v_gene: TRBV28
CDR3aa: AGQGRGHQPQH

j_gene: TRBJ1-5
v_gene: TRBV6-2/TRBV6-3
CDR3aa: ASSYSSREAQPQH

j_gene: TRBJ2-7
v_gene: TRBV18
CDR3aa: ASSPSADYEQY

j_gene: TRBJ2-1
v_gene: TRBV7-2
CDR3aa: ASSLGTSGNEQF

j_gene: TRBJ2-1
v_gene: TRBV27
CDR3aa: ASSETSNYNEQF

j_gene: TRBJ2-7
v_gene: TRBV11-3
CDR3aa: ASSGDSKYEQY

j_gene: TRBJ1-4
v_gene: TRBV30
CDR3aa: AWSVRGSWGEKLF

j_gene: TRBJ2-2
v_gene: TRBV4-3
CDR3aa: ASSRRTGNSGELF

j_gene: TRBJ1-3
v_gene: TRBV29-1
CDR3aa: SVEGFRGHNGNTIY

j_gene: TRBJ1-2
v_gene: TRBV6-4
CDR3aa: ASSDTDRDLGGYT

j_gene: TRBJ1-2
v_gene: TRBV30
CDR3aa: AVGPGRGYT

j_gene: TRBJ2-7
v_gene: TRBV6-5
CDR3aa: ASGQAIEQY

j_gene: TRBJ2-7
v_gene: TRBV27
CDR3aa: ASRASRDVDEQY

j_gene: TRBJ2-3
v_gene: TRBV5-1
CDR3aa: ASSVTPGQGTDTQY

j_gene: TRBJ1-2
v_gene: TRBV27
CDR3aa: ASSLRQDRYRYT

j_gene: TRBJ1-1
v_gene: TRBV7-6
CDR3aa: ASSLTENTEAF

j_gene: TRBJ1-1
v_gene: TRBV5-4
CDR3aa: ASSLMGTGMNTEAF

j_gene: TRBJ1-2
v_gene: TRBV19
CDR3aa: ASRGRENYGYT

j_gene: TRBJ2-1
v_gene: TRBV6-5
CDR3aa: ASSSGQGTGEQF

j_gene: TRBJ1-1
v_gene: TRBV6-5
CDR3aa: ASSYGTREAF

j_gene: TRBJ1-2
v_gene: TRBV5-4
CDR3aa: ASSLYAGEANYGYT

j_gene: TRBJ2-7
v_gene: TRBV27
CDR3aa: ASSFGQGVTYEQY

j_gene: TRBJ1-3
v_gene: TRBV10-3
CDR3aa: AISDPPSSGNTIY

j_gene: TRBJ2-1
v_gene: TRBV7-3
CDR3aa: ASSIDIYNEQF

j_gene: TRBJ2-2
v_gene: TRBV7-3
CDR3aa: ASSARTSGNTGELF

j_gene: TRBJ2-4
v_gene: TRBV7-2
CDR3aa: ASRPTGAANIQY

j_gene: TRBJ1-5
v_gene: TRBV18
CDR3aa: ASSRSSGETNQPQH

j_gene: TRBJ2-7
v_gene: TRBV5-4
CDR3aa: ASSLGGRGRKGYEQY

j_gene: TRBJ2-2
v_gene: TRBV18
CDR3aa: ASYHGTGELF

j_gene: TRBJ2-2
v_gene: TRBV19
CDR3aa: ASKGQGTGELF

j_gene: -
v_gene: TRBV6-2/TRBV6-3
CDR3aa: ASSYRQSNTGELF

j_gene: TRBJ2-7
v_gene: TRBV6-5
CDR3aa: ASSSFVDRPYEQY

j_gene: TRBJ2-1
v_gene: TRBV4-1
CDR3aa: ASSYRDRVGYNEQF

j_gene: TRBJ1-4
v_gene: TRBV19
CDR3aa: ASSGGQGGEKLF

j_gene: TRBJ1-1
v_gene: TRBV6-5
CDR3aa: ASGPTLNTEAF

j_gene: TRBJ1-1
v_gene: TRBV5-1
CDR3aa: ASSSLTARNTEAF

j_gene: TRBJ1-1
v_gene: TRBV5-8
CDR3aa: ASSSPGQANTEAF

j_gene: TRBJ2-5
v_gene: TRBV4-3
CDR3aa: ASSQEMRETQY

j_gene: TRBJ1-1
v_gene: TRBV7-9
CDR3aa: ASSGRDRGEAF

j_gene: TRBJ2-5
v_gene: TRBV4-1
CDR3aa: ASSTRTGGETQY

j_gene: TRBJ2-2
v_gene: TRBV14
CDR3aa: ASSLQAWTGVLTGELF

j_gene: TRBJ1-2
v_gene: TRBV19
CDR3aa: ASSSQGYGYT

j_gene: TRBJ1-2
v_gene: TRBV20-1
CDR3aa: SASLGTGSFPRPYGYT

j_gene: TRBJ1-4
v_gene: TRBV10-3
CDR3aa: AISPGQGAIDEKLF